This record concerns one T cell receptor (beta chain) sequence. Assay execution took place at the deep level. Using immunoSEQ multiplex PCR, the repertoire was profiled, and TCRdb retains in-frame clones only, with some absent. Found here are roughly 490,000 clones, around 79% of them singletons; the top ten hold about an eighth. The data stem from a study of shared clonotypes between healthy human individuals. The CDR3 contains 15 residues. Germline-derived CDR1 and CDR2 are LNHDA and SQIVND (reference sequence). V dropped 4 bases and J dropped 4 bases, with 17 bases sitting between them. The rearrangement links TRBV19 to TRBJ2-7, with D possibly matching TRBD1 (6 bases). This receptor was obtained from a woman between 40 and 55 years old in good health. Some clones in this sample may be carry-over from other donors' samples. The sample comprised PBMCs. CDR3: CASSTYRQDLYEQYF. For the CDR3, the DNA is TGTGCCAGTAGTACCTACAGACAGGACCTTTACGAGCAGTACTTC. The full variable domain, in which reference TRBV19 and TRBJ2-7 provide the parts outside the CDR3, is DGGITQSPKYLFRKEGQNVTLSCEQNLNHDAMYWYRQDPGQGLRLIYYSQIVNDFQKGDIAEGYSVSREKKESFPLTVTSAQKNPTAFYLCASSTYRQDLYEQYFGPGTRLTVT.